This TCR beta chain was retrieved from a study of neoadjuvant anti-PD-1 for oral cavity cancer (dated by TCRdb to about 2021). In terms of the full investigation: Before undergoing curative-intent surgical resection, most patients got three to four biweekly nivolumab doses at 3 mg/kg. The parent correlative cohort included roughly 12 patients, with an approximately 33% response rate. Patients without progression received a fourth nivolumab dose around day 43 and underwent definitive surgical resection on days 50-56. Under RECIST 1.1, patients with complete response, partial response or stable disease were classed as responders, and patients with progression were classed as non-responders. Study-wide conclusions, independent of this receptor: TCR analyses included only a few patients per response group, and the authors called for larger cohorts for validation. Greater tumor shrinkage correlated with larger post-treatment sizes of preexisting intratumoral clones, which suggests that expansion of preexisting clones contributed to response. Higher pretreatment blood TCRbeta clonality and lower post-treatment tumor TCRbeta clonality were correlated with higher pretreatment blood Treg/Th17 ratios.

In its sample, this clone was seen a few times. What antigen it recognizes has not been identified. One base away there is no much larger clone; base qualities are not given. Sequences MNHEY (CDR1) and SMNVEV (CDR2) are obtained from the germline V gene (reference sequence). The CDR3 spans 16 residues, from the cysteine through the phenylalanine. Only CDR3 DNA remains: 48 bases, in frame from the first base. V has 7 bases trimmed and J has 2 bases trimmed; junction bases matching no gene number 12. Survey sequencing of tumors used two replicates per sample, and the tumor libraries mostly started from approximately 4.8 ug of input genomic DNA. Following the manufacturer's instructions, the team built TCRbeta libraries using the immunoSEQ hsTCRbeta kit. The finished libraries were brought together in one pool at approximately 3 nM, which was then read using an Illumina NovaSeq 6000 S4 flow cell. Processing in the source paper ran as follows. The immunoSEQ Analyzer was used for raw data preprocessing and quality control. The analysis was restricted to productive rearrangements, with each unique CDR3 amino acid sequence defining a clonotype. Repertoire clonality was estimated as the Gini-Simpson index, which was calculated using the R package tcR. Student's t test was used to compare Gini indices, while Pearson correlation assessed associations with tumor size change. TCRdb took this table from immuneACCESS and kept in-frame rearrangements with V and J called. Such tables lack part of the clones; where checked against another copy, unresolved V genes explain under half of the gap, and the rest is unexplained. V, J and clone size are taken as reported in that table, and D and trimming were inferred from the DNA itself. The sample table lists under 14,000 clones, 40% to 65% of them with a count of one. The ten largest clonotypes hold over 20% of the sample.

The time point tag for this specimen amounts to: before neoadjuvant nivolumab. The patients had newly diagnosed stage II-IVA oral cavity squamous cell carcinoma and had not received any prior systemic or radiation treatment. The cohort was made up of patients with locally advanced, HPV-negative oral cavity squamous cell carcinoma. Samples were obtained from a longitudinal correlative study of a single-arm phase II trial of neoadjuvant nivolumab in oral cavity squamous cell carcinoma. Subject-matched pre- and post-treatment PBMCs and tumors from three responders and three non-responders underwent genomic DNA-based TCRbeta sequencing. Genomic DNA was isolated from tumor tissue using the Maxwell RSC DNA from Tissue kit.

The sequence was collected from a person between 35 and 79 years old with oral cavity squamous cell carcinoma. Recombination joined TRBV27 with TRBJ1-2; 8 central bases correspond to TRBD1. Sample: tumor tissue, taken before nivolumab (anti-PD-1) treatment. Read as DNA, the sequence is TGTGCCAGCATTCCCACCGGGACAGGTAGCAACTATGGCTACACCTTC. Protein translation: CASIPTGTGSNYGYTF.